The T cell receptor (beta chain) described here comes from a study of T-cell memory formation after mild COVID-19. Remarks on this clonotype: Its antigen is still unknown.

TCR alpha and TCR beta cDNA libraries carrying sample barcodes and UMIs were produced by 5'RACE using constant-segment primers. TCRdb analysed the 5' RACE reads with MiXCR anew, one entry per CDR3 protein. The sample lists about 560,000 distinct CDR3 sequences; 20% to 25% were seen once. The CDR3 runs 15 residues. The trim removed 3 bases at V and 6 bases at J, leaving 6 bases unmatched. Study outcomes and limitations: Day 15 to 85 contracting clones showed balanced CD4/CD8; day 15 to 37 expanders favored CD4+.

The sequencing sample was made of PBMCs or a T cell subset sorted from them (not recorded which). The genes are TRBV12-3 or TRBV12-4 and TRBJ2-2; 8 nucleotides match TRBD1. The clonotype originates from an adult woman who had mild COVID-19 (a few samples of this study predate the infection). Cell type and time point are not known. In DNA, the CDR3 is TGTGCCAGCAGTTTGACAGGGGTGATCCCCGGGGAGCTGTTTTTT. Its translation: CASSLTGVIPGELFF.